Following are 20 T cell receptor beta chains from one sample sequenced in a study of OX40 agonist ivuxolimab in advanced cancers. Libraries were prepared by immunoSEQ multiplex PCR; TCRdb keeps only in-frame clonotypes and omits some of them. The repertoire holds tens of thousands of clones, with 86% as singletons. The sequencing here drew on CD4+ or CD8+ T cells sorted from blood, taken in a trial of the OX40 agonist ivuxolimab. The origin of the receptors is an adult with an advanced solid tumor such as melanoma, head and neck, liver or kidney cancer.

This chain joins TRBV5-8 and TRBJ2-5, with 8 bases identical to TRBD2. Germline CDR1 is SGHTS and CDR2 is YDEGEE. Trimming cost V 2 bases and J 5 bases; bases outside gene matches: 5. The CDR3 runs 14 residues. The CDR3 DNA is TGTGCCAGCAGCTTCTCGATAGCGGGGGAGACCCAGTACTTC. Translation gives CASSFSIAGETQYF.

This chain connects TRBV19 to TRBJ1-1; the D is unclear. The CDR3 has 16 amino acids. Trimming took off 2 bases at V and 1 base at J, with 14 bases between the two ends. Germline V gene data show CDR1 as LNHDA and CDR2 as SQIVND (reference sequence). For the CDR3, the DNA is TGTGCCAGTAGTATAAGGGCCTCCGGGTGGAACACTGAAGCTTTCTTT. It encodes CASSIRASGWNTEAFF.

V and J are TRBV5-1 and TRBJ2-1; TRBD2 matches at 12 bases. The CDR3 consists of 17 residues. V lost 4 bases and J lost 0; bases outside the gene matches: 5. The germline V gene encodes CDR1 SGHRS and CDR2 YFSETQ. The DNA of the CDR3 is TGCGCCAGCAGCATACAGACTAGCGGGAGCTCCTACAATGAGCAGTTCTTC. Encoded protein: CASSIQTSGSSYNEQFF.

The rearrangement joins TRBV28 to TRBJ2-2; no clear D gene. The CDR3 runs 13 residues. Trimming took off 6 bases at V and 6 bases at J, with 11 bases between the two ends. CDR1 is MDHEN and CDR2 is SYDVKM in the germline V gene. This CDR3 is CASSKWASGELFF. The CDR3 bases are TGTGCCAGCAGCAAGTGGGCTTCCGGGGAGCTGTTTTTT.

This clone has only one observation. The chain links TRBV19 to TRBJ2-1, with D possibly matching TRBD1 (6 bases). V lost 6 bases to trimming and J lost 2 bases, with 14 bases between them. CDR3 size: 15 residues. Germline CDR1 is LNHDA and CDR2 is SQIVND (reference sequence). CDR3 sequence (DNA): TGTGCCAGTAGCCAGTCGGGACAAACCTACAATGAGCAGTTCTTC. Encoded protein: CASSQSGQTYNEQFF.

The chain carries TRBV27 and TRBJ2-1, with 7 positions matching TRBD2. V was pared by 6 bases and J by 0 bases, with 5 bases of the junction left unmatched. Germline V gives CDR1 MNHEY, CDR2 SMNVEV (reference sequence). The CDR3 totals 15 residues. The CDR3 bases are TGTGCCAGCAGAAGAGCGGGGAACTCCTACAATGAGCAGTTCTTC. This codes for CASRRAGNSYNEQFF.

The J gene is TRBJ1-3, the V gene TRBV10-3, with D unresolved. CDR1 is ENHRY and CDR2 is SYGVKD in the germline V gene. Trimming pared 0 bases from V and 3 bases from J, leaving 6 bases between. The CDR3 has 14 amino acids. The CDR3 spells CAISESTIGNTIYF. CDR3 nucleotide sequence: TGTGCCATCAGTGAGTCGACAATTGGAAACACCATATATTTT.

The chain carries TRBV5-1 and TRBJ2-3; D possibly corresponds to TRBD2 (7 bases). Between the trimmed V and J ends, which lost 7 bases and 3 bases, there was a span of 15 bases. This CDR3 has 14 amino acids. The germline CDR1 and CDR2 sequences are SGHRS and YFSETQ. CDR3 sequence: CASQTGGSTDTQYF. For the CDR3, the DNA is TGCGCCAGCCAGACAGGCGGGAGTACAGATACGCAGTATTTT. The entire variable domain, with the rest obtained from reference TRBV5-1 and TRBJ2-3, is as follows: KAGVTQTPRYLIKTRGQQVTLSCSPISGHRSVSWYQQTPGQGLQFLFEYFSETQRNKGNFPGRFSGRQFSNSRSEMNVSTLELGDSALYLCASQTGGSTDTQYFGPGTRLTVL.

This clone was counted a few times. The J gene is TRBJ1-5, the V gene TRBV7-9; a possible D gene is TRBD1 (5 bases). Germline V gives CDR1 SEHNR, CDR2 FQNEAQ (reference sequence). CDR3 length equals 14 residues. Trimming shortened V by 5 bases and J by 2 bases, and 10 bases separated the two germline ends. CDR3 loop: CASSRGAGNQPQHF. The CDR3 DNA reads TGTGCCAGCAGCCGAGGGGCGGGCAATCAGCCCCAGCATTTT.

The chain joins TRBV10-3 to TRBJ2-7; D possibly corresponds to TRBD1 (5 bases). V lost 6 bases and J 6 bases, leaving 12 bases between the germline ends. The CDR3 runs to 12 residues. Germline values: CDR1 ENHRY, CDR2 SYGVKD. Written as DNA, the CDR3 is TGTGCCATCAGAGAAGACAGTCGCGAGCAGTACTTC. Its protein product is CAIREDSREQYF.

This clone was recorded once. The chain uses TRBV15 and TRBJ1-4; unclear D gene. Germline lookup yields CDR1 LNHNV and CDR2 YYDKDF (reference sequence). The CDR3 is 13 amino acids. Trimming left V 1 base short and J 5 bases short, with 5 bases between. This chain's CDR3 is CATSRVQNEKLFF. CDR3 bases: TGTGCCACCAGCAGAGTTCAGAATGAAAAACTGTTTTTT.

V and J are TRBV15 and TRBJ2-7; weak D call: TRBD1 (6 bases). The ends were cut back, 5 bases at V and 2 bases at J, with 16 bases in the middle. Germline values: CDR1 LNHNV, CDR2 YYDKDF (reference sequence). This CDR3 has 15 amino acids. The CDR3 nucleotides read TGTGCCACCAGCCCCTCCGGTGGGGGCCCCTACGAGCAGTACTTC. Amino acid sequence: CATSPSGGGPYEQYF. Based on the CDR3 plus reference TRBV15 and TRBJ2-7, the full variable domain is DAMVIQNPRYQVTQFGKPVTLSCSQTLNHNVMYWYQQKSSQAPKLLFHYYDKDFNNEADTPDNFQSRRPNTSFCFLDIRSPGLGDTAMYLCATSPSGGGPYEQYFGPGTRLTVT.

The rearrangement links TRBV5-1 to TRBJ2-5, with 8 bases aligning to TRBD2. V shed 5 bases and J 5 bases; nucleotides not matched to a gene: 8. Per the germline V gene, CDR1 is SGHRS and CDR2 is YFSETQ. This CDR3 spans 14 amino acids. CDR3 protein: CASRKMTSDETQYF. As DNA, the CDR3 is TGCGCCAGCAGGAAAATGACTAGCGACGAGACCCAGTACTTC. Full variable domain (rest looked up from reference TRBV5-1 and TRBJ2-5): KAGVTQTPRYLIKTRGQQVTLSCSPISGHRSVSWYQQTPGQGLQFLFEYFSETQRNKGNFPGRFSGRQFSNSRSEMNVSTLELGDSALYLCASRKMTSDETQYFGPGTRLLVL.

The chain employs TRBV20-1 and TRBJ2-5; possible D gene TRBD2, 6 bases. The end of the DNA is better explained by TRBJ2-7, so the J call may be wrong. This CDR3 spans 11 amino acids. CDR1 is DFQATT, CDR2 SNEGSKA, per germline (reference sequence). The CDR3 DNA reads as TGCAGTGCTAGGCGGGGCTACGAGCAGTACTTC. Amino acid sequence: CSARRGYEQYF.

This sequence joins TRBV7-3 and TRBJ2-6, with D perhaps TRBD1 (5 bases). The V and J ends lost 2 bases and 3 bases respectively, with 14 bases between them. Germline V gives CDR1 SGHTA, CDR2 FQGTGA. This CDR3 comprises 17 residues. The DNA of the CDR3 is TGTGCCAGCAGCTTAGACAGTGGCTCTGTTGGGGCCAACGTCCTGACTTTC. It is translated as CASSLDSGSVGANVLTF.

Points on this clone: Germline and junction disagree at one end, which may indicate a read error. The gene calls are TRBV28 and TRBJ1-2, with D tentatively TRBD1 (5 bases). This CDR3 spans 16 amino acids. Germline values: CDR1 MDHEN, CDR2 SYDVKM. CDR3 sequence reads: CASTQGGESGTPRYFF. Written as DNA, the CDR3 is TGTGCCAGCACCCAAGGAGGGGAATCAGGGACGCCTCGTTACTTCTTC.

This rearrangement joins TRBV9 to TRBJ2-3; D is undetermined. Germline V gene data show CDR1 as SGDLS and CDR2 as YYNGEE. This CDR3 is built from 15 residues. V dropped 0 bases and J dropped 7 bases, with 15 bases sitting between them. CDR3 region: CASSVDDGSVNTQYF. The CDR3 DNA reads TGTGCCAGCAGCGTAGACGACGGCAGTGTGAATACGCAGTATTTT.

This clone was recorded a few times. The CDR3 reads CARSFPERLAGQETQYF. The CDR3 DNA reads as TGTGCCAGAAGCTTTCCCGAAAGACTAGCGGGCCAAGAGACCCAGTACTTC. This chain connects TRBV5-3 to TRBJ2-5, with 10 nucleotides matching TRBD2. TRBV5-3 is an open reading frame whose function is uncertain. This CDR3 spans 17 amino acids. The J segment lost 1 base and the V segment lost 2 bases, leaving 8 bases of the junction unmatched.

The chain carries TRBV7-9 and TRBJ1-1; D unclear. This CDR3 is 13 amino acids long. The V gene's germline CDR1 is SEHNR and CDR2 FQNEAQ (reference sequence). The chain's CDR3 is CAGVAGVDTEAFF. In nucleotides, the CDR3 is TGTGCGGGAGTCGCGGGAGTTGACACTGAAGCTTTCTTT. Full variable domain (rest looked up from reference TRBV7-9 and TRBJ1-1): DTGVSQNPRHKITKRGQNVTFRCDPISEHNRLYWYRQTLGQGPEFLTYFQNEAQLEKSRLLSDRFSAERPKGSFSTLEIQRTEQGDSAMYLCAGVAGVDTEAFFGQGTRLTVV.

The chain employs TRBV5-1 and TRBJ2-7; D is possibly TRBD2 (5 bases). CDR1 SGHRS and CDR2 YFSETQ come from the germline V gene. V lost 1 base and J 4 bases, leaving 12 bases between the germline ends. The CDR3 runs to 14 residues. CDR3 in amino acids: CASSLSLSGYEQYF. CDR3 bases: TGCGCCAGCAGCTTGTCGCTGTCGGGGTACGAGCAGTACTTC.